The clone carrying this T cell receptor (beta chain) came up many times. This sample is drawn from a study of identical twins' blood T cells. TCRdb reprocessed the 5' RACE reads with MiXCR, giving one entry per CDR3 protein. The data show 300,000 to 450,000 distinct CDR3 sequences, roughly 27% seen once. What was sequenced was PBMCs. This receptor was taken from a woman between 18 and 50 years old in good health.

CDR3 region: CASSDWGIDEQYF. The CDR3 DNA sequence: TGCGCCAGCAGTGACTGGGGTATCGACGAGCAGTACTTC. The chain has TRBV10-2 and TRBJ2-7; D is undetermined. Germline CDR1 is WSHSY and CDR2 is SAAADI. This CDR3 is built from 13 residues. Between the trimmed V and J ends, which lost 3 bases and 5 bases, there was a span of 11 bases.